A selection of T cell receptor beta chains follows, all from one sample in a study of OX40 agonist ivuxolimab in advanced cancers. Assay: immunoSEQ multiplex PCR; the TCRdb copy retains only in-frame clones and omits some. The sample yields about 67,000 clones, roughly 85% seen once. Sequenced material: CD4+ or CD8+ T cells sorted from blood, taken in a trial of the OX40 agonist ivuxolimab. The receptor source for this set is an adult with an advanced solid tumor such as melanoma, head and neck, liver or kidney cancer. CDR3s include the opening cysteine and the closing phenylalanine or tryptophan. The order of the fields is J gene, V gene, D gene, clone size, CDR3 protein, CDR3 DNA. D genes are given only for firm matches. The size field is filled for only some rows; it gives once, few, many or a size class.

J gene: TRBJ2-4
V gene: TRBV28
D gene: NA
clone size: once
CDR3 protein: CASRWAFAAKNIQYF
CDR3 DNA: TGTGCCAGCAGGTGGGCTTTCGCGGCCAAAAACATTCAGTACTTC

J gene: TRBJ2-6
V gene: TRBV28
D gene: NA
clone size: once
CDR3 protein: CASSTASQNSGANVLTF
CDR3 DNA: TGTGCCAGCAGTACCGCGTCACAGAACTCTGGGGCCAACGTCCTGACTTTC

J gene: TRBJ2-7
V gene: TRBV5-4
D gene: NA
clone size: NA
CDR3 protein: CATSYGGQRREQYF
CDR3 DNA: TGTGCCACCTCGTACGGAGGGCAACGGAGGGAGCAGTACTTC

J gene: TRBJ2-7
V gene: TRBV18
D gene: TRBD1
clone size: NA
CDR3 protein: CASSPAGGYEQYF
CDR3 DNA: TGTGCCAGCTCACCGGCAGGGGGCTACGAGCAGTACTTC

J gene: TRBJ2-5
V gene: TRBV11-2
D gene: TRBD1
clone size: NA
CDR3 protein: CASSLVGGAETQYF
CDR3 DNA: TGTGCCAGCAGCTTAGTAGGGGGCGCAGAGACCCAGTACTTC

J gene: TRBJ2-3
V gene: TRBV9
D gene: NA
clone size: NA
CDR3 protein: CASSVNSIHTDTQYF
CDR3 DNA: TGTGCCAGCAGCGTAAACTCGATCCACACAGATACGCAGTATTTT

J gene: TRBJ2-2
V gene: TRBV2
D gene: NA
clone size: NA
CDR3 protein: CASTILESGELFF
CDR3 DNA: TGTGCCAGCACGATCCTAGAGAGCGGGGAGCTGTTTTTT

J gene: TRBJ2-7
V gene: TRBV29-1
D gene: TRBD1
clone size: NA
CDR3 protein: CSVEDGTGGEQYF
CDR3 DNA: TGCAGCGTTGAAGATGGGACAGGGGGAGAGCAGTACTTC

J gene: TRBJ1-2
V gene: TRBV11-2
D gene: TRBD1
clone size: once
CDR3 protein: CASSRTGDGYTF
CDR3 DNA: TGTGCCAGCAGCCGCACAGGGGATGGCTACACCTTC

J gene: TRBJ2-7
V gene: TRBV20-1
D gene: NA
clone size: NA
CDR3 protein: CSARNGYEQYF
CDR3 DNA: TGCAGTGCTAGGAATGGTTACGAGCAGTACTTC